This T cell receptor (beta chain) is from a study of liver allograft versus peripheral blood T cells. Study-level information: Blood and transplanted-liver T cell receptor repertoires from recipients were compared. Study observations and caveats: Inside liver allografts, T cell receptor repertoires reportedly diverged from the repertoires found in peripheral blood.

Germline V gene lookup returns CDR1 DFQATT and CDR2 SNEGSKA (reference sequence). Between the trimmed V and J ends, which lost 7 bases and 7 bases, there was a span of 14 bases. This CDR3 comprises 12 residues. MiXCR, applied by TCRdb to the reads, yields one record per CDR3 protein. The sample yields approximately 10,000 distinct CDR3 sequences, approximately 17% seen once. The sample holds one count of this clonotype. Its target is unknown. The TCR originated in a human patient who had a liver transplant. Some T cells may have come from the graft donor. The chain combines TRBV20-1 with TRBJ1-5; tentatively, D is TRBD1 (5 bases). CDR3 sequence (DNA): TGCAGTGTGGCCCAGGGAAGGCAGCCCCAGCATTTT. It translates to CSVAQGRQPQHF.